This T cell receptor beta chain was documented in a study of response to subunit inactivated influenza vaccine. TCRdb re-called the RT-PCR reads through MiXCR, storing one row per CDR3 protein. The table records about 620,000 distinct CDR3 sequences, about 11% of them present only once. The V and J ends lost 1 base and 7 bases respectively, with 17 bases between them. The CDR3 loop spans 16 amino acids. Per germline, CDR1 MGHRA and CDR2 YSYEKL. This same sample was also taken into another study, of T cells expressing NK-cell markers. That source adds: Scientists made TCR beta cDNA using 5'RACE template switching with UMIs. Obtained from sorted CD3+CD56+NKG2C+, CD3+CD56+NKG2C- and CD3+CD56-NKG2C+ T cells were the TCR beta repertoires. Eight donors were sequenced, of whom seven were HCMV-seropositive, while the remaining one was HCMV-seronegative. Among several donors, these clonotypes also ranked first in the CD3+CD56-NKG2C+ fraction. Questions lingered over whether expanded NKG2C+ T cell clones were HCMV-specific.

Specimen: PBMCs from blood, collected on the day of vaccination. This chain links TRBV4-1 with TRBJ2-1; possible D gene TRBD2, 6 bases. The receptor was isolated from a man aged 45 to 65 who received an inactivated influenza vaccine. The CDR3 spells CASSQVWDSRVNEQFF. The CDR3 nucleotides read TGCGCCAGCAGCCAAGTCTGGGACTCAAGGGTGAATGAGCAGTTCTTC.